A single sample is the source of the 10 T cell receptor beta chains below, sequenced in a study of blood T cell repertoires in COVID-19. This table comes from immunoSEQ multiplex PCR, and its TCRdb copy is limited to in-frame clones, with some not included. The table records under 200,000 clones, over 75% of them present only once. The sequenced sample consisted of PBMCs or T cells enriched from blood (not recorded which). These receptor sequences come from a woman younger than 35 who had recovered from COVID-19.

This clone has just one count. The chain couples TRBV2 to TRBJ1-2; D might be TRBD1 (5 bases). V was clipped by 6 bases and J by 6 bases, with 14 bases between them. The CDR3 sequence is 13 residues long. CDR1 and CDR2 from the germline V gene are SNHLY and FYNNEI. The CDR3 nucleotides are TGTGCCAGCAGGCCGGGGGTGGTAGATGGCTACACCTTC. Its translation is CASRPGVVDGYTF.

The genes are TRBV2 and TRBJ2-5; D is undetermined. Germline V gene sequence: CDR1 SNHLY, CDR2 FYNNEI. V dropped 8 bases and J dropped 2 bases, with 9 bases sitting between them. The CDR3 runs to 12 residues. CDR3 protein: CASGPTQETQYF. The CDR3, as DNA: TGTGCCAGCGGTCCGACACAAGAGACCCAGTACTTC.

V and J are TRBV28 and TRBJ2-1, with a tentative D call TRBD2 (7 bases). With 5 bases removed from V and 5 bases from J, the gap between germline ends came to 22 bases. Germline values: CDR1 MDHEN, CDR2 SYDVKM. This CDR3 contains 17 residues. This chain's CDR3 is CASSPLGGRTTHNEQFF. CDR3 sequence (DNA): TGTGCCAGCAGTCCCCTGGGGGGGCGGACCACCCACAATGAGCAGTTCTTC.

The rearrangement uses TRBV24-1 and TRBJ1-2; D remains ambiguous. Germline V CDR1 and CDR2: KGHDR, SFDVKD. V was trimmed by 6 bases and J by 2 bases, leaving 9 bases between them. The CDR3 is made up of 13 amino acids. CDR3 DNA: TGTGCCACCAGTTCGGGGTGGAACTATGGCTACACCTTC. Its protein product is CATSSGWNYGYTF.

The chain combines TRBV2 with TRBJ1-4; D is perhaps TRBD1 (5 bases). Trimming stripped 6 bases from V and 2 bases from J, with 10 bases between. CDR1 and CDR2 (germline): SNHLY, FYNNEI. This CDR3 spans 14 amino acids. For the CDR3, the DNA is TGTGCCAGCAGCAGGGTATCTACTAATGAAAAACTGTTTTTT. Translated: CASSRVSTNEKLFF.

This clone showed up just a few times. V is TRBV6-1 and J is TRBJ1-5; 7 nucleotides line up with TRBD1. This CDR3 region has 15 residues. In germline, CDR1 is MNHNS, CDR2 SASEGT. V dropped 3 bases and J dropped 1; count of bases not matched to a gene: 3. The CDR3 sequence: CASSELTGSNQPQHF. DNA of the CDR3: TGTGCCAGCAGTGAGCTGACAGGGAGCAATCAGCCCCAGCATTTT.

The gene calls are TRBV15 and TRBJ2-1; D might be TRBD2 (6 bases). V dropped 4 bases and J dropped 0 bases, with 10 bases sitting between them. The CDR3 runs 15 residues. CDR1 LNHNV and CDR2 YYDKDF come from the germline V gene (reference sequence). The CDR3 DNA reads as TGTGCCACCAGCATCACTAGCAGCTCCTACAATGAGCAGTTCTTC. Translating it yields CATSITSSSYNEQFF.

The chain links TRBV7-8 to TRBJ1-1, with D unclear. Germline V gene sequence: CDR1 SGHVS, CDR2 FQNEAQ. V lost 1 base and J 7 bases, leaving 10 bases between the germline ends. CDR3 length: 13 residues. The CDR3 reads CASSLGAGSEAFF. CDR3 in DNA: TGTGCCAGCAGCTTAGGGGCGGGGAGTGAAGCTTTCTTT.

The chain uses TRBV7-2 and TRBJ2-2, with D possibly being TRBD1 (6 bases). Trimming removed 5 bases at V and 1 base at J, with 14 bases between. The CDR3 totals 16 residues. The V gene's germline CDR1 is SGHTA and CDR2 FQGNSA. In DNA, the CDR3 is TGTGCCAGCAGCCCCAGGACAGTGAGGAACACCGGGGAGCTGTTTTTT. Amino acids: CASSPRTVRNTGELFF.

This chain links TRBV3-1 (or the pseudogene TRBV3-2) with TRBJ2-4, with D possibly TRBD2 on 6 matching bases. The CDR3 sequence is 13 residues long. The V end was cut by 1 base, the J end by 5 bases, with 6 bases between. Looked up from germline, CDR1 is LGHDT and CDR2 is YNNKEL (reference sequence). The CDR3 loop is CASSQAGENIQYF. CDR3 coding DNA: TGTGCCAGCAGCCAAGCGGGAGAAAACATTCAGTACTTC.